The 28 T cell receptor beta chains reported below all come from one sample, sequenced in a study of cytotoxic CD8 clonotypes in ibrutinib-treated CLL. Profiling relied on immunoSEQ multiplex PCR, and the TCRdb table lists in-frame clones only, not all of them. The profile covers around 15,000 clones, with roughly two thirds appearing a single time and approximately 20% taken by the ten largest. Material: PBMCs, obtained before ibrutinib treatment. These receptors came from a human donor with chronic lymphocytic leukemia.

The chain links TRBV12-5 to TRBJ1-1; TRBD1 matches at 8 bases. The CDR3 is 14 residues long. The V and J ends lost 3 bases and 6 bases, in that order; junction bases with no gene match: 6. Germline CDR1 and CDR2: LGHNT and FRNRAP. CDR3 residues: CASGLQGVGAEAFF. The DNA of the CDR3 is TGTGCTAGTGGTTTACAGGGGGTCGGCGCTGAAGCTTTCTTT.

V and J are TRBV5-1 and TRBJ1-1; D ambiguous. The CDR3 runs 15 residues. CDR1 SGHRS and CDR2 YFSETQ come from the germline V gene. Trimming shortened V by 1 base and J by 0 bases, and 10 bases separated the two germline ends. CDR3 amino acids: CASSLYGGMNTEAFF. As DNA, the CDR3 is TGCGCCAGCAGCTTGTATGGAGGTATGAACACTGAAGCTTTCTTT.

V and J are TRBV29-1 and TRBJ2-7; 9 bases are a match to TRBD2. The CDR3 length is 14 residues. Germline CDR1 is SQVTM and CDR2 is ANQGSEA. The V and J ends lost 5 bases and 5 bases, in that order; junction bases with no gene match: 10. DNA for the CDR3: TGCAGCGTTAGCGGGGGGATCCGAGGGAACGAGCAGTACTTC. Residues: CSVSGGIRGNEQYF.

This rearrangement joins TRBV6-5 to TRBJ2-7; TRBD1 is a possible D gene (5 bases). Trimming stripped 6 bases from V and 5 bases from J, with 20 bases between. The CDR3 contains 15 residues. Germline CDR1 MNHEY, CDR2 SVGAGI. The CDR3 sequence: CASSLAPGRVHEQYF. As DNA, the CDR3 is TGTGCCAGCAGCCTCGCGCCGGGCAGGGTCCACGAGCAGTACTTC.

J is TRBJ1-1 and V is TRBV6-5, with a weak D call TRBD1 (6 bases). Germline V gene sequence: CDR1 MNHEY, CDR2 SVGAGI. The CDR3 contains 13 residues. V lost 2 bases, J lost 10 bases, and 14 bases lay in between. The CDR3 region has the DNA TGTGCCAGCAGTTACCGGGGGCAAGGGGGAGCTTTCTTT. Its protein is CASSYRGQGGAFF.

This clone occurred a few times. This sample also contains other DNA sequences that code for the same CDR3. The V call is TRBV7-2, the J call TRBJ1-5; no clear D. V was pared by 1 base and J by 7 bases, with 8 bases between. This CDR3 has 13 amino acids. Germline V gene data show CDR1 as SGHTA and CDR2 as FQGNSA. The CDR3 spells CASSLEVAQPQHF. CDR3 nucleotides: TGTGCCAGCAGCTTAGAGGTGGCACAGCCCCAGCATTTT.

This clone was recorded once. V is TRBV11-2 and J is TRBJ2-2; TRBD1 aligns across 7 bases. Germline loops: CDR1 SGHAT, CDR2 FQNNGV. The CDR3 spans 17 residues. After removal of 7 bases from V and 0 bases from J, the junction contained 11 bases not matched to a gene. The CDR3 nucleotides read TGTGCCAGCACCAAACAAGGGGGCCTATCGAACACCGGGGAGCTGTTTTTT. It translates to CASTKQGGLSNTGELFF.

The J gene is TRBJ2-5, the V gene TRBV2; 9 bases agree with TRBD1. V shed 8 bases and J 2 bases; nucleotides not matched to a gene: 6. The germline CDR1 and CDR2 sequences are SNHLY and FYNNEI. The CDR3 is 14 amino acids. Here the CDR3 DNA reads TGTGCCAGCTCTGGACAGGGGCTACAAGAGACCCAGTACTTC. As protein: CASSGQGLQETQYF.

The genes are TRBV29-1 and TRBJ1-2; perhaps TRBD1 as D (6 bases). Germline V gene sequence: CDR1 SQVTM, CDR2 ANQGSEA. Trimming removed 5 bases at V and 5 bases at J, with 12 bases between. The CDR3 spans 12 residues. The CDR3 is CSVKGTQYGYTF. CDR3 sequence (DNA): TGCAGCGTTAAAGGGACACAATATGGCTACACCTTC.

This chain joins TRBV6-5 and TRBJ1-6, with D uncertain. Germline CDR1 is MNHEY and CDR2 is SVGAGI. V was shortened by 0 bases and J by 9 bases, with 15 bases between the two germline ends. The CDR3 covers 16 residues. The CDR3 protein is CASSYSGSHSLSPLHF. The DNA for the CDR3 is TGTGCCAGCAGTTACTCAGGGTCCCATAGCCTTTCACCCCTCCACTTT.

The chain recombines TRBV6-5 with TRBJ1-1, with TRBD1 identical over 7 bases. The V gene's germline CDR1 is MNHEY and CDR2 SVGAGI. The trim removed 6 bases at V and 10 bases at J, leaving 11 bases unmatched. This CDR3 comprises 13 residues. The CDR3: CASSPFRQGIAFF. DNA of the CDR3: TGTGCCAGCAGCCCTTTCCGACAGGGAATAGCTTTCTTT.

This clone has only one observation. The rearrangement uses TRBV6-1 and TRBJ2-7, with no clear D. The CDR3 sequence is 13 residues long. Germline lookup yields CDR1 MNHNS and CDR2 SASEGT. V was shortened by 4 bases and J by 5 bases, with 12 bases between the two germline ends. CDR3 nucleotide sequence: TGTGCCAGCAGTGTTCGGCAGATCGACGAGCAGTACTTC. Amino acid sequence: CASSVRQIDEQYF.

V usage is TRBV19 and J usage is TRBJ2-3; D possibly uses TRBD1 or TRBD2 (5 bases each). The CDR3 contains 15 residues. Trimming removed 6 bases from V and 2 bases from J, with 15 bases in between. CDR1 is LNHDA, CDR2 SQIVND, per germline (reference sequence). CDR3 nucleotide sequence: TGTGCCAGTAGCATTATGGGGGTGGTCACAGATACGCAGTATTTT. This translates into CASSIMGVVTDTQYF.

The chain combines TRBV5-6 with TRBJ1-3; unclear D gene. Between the trimmed V and J ends, which lost 8 bases and 0 bases, there was a span of 15 bases. This CDR3 is 15 amino acids long. Germline loops: CDR1 SGHDT, CDR2 YYEEEE. The DNA of the CDR3 is TGTGCCAGAAGAGGGCCGGAGGTCTCTGGAAACACCATATATTTT. This translates into CARRGPEVSGNTIYF.

The rearrangement joins TRBV19 to TRBJ2-1; D is possibly TRBD2 (6 bases). V was trimmed by 7 bases and J by 7 bases, leaving 23 bases between them. Germline V CDR1 and CDR2: LNHDA, SQIVND (reference sequence). This CDR3 is 16 amino acids long. The CDR3 here is CASTTLAMSGVNEQFF. The DNA of the CDR3 is TGTGCCAGTACTACACTAGCTATGTCAGGAGTTAATGAGCAGTTCTTC.

This rearrangement joins TRBV5-4 to TRBJ2-2; 10 bases fit TRBD2. Germline CDR1 SGHNT, CDR2 YYREEE (reference sequence). The ends lost 4 bases at V and 8 bases at J; junction bases unmatched: 14. The CDR3 sequence is 17 residues long. CDR3 sequence: CASSPGERGGPTGELFF. CDR3 DNA: TGTGCCAGCAGCCCCGGGGAGCGGGGGGGCCCTACGGGGGAGCTGTTTTTT.

V and J are TRBV11-1 and TRBJ2-7; a weak D match, TRBD2 (5 bases). Germline CDR1 is SGHAT and CDR2 is FQDESV (reference sequence). Trimming shortened V by 5 bases and J by 5 bases, and 22 bases separated the two germline ends. This CDR3 is built from 16 residues. Written as DNA, the CDR3 is TGTGCCAGCAGCCCAGAGACCGGGATTCTGGGTGACGAGCAGTACTTC. Its protein product is CASSPETGILGDEQYF.

V is TRBV4-2 and J is TRBJ2-1, with a tentative D call TRBD2 (6 bases). The CDR3 spans 18 residues. Between the trimmed V and J ends, which lost 1 base and 5 bases, there was a span of 21 bases. Germline CDR1 and CDR2: LGHNA and YNFKEQ. DNA of the CDR3: TGTGCCAGCAGCCAAGGGGATGGTTCGCGGGACCCCCACAATGAGCAGTTCTTC. This encodes CASSQGDGSRDPHNEQFF.

By share of the sample, this clone is medium-sized. V gene TRBV19 combines with J gene TRBJ2-7; either TRBD1 or TRBD2 may fit D (5 bases each). The germline V gene has CDR1 LNHDA and CDR2 SQIVND (reference sequence). V shed 3 bases and J shed 2 bases, with 11 bases lying between them. CDR3 length: 14 residues. This chain's CDR3 is CASSIDRGPYEQYF. The CDR3 nucleotides read TGTGCCAGTAGTATCGACCGGGGCCCCTACGAGCAGTACTTC.

This clone was seen a handful of times. J is TRBJ1-4 and V is TRBV30; D is uncertain. The V and J ends lost 0 bases and 8 bases respectively, with 7 bases between them. Germline CDR1 GTSNPN, CDR2 SVGIG (reference sequence). CDR3 length: 12 residues. The DNA of the CDR3 is TGTGCCTGGAGTGTATATGGGGAAAAACTGTTTTTT. Its protein is CAWSVYGEKLFF.

The chain couples TRBV9 to TRBJ2-3, with D perhaps matching TRBD2 (6 bases). The germline V gene encodes CDR1 SGDLS and CDR2 YYNGEE. V was trimmed by 4 bases and J by 4 bases, leaving 13 bases between them. There are 14 residues in the CDR3. CDR3 sequence: CASSLQGGADTQYF. CDR3 DNA: TGTGCCAGCAGCCTCCAGGGCGGGGCAGATACGCAGTATTTT.

The genes are TRBV4-2 and TRBJ2-7, with D maybe TRBD2 (6 bases). Germline V gene data show CDR1 as LGHNA and CDR2 as YNFKEQ. The V and J ends lost 0 bases and 3 bases respectively, with 12 bases between them. The CDR3 is made up of 15 amino acids. The CDR3 region is CASSQDLGGIYEQYF. The CDR3 nucleotides read TGTGCCAGCAGCCAAGATTTGGGGGGAATCTACGAGCAGTACTTC.

This clone was counted only a few times. The chain links TRBV5-1 to TRBJ1-2, with 7 bases that match TRBD1. CDR3 size: 13 residues. Unmatched junction bases numbered 1, after V lost 3 bases and J lost 2 bases. Germline V lookup: CDR1 SGHRS, CDR2 YFSETQ. The CDR3 reads CASSSGQNYGYTF. The CDR3 DNA is TGCGCCAGCAGCTCGGGACAGAACTATGGCTACACCTTC.

The J gene is TRBJ2-7, the V gene TRBV5-1, with 7 positions matching TRBD1. The CDR3 length is 15 residues. The germline gives CDR1 SGHRS, CDR2 YFSETQ. The V and J ends lost 1 base and 4 bases, in that order; junction bases with no gene match: 8. This CDR3 reads CASSLSDRVVYEQYF. CDR3 coding DNA: TGCGCCAGCAGCTTGTCCGACAGGGTAGTGTACGAGCAGTACTTC.

The chain has TRBV30 and TRBJ1-4, with D possibly being TRBD1 (5 bases). CDR1 and CDR2 from the germline V gene are GTSNPN and SVGIG (reference sequence). V was pared by 5 bases and J by 8 bases, with 18 bases between. This CDR3 is built from 14 residues. DNA of the CDR3: TGTGCCTGGTCCCCGGGACCCCGGACGGAAAAACTGTTTTTT. This translates into CAWSPGPRTEKLFF.

V gene TRBV29-1 combines with J gene TRBJ1-2; 8 nucleotides agree with TRBD1. CDR1 SQVTM and CDR2 ANQGSEA come from the germline V gene. The CDR3 is 15 residues long. V lost 0 bases to trimming and J lost 5 bases; unmatched junction nucleotides: 8. The CDR3, as DNA: TGCAGCGTTGAAGAGGAGTACAGGGGGGGGTATGGCTACACCTTC. Translating it yields CSVEEEYRGGYGYTF.

V and J are TRBV7-3 and TRBJ1-2; tentative D call: TRBD1 (6 bases). The CDR3 loop spans 13 amino acids. CDR1 and CDR2 (germline): SGHTA, FQGTGA. The V end was cut by 5 bases, the J end by 8 bases, with 15 bases between. The CDR3 loop is CASSPNGGHGYTF. The CDR3 region has the DNA TGTGCCAGCAGCCCAAACGGGGGCCACGGCTACACCTTC.

The chain joins TRBV18 to TRBJ1-4; perhaps TRBD1 as D (5 bases). Trimming stripped 4 bases from V and 8 bases from J, with 17 bases between. From germline, CDR1 is KGHSH and CDR2 LQKENI. This CDR3 has 15 amino acids. This chain's CDR3 is CASSQGARAREKLFF. The CDR3 bases are TGTGCCAGCTCACAAGGGGCCAGGGCCAGGGAAAAACTGTTTTTT.